Each of the 27 T cell receptor beta chains below was sequenced from the same sample in a study of tumor-infiltrating lymphocytes in localized non-small cell lung cancer. Sequencing used immunoSEQ multiplex PCR; TCRdb keeps in-frame clones, though not all of them. This table holds some 13,000 clones, around two thirds found once. The specimen was uninvolved lung tissue not adjacent to the tumor. The receptors were sampled from a human donor with non-small cell lung cancer.

V usage is TRBV5-1 and J usage is TRBJ2-1; 13 positions agree with TRBD2. CDR3 size: 15 residues. CDR1 is SGHRS, CDR2 YFSETQ, per germline. The V gene end was trimmed by 2 bases and the J gene end by 5 bases; junction bases not matched to a gene: 1. The CDR3 loop is CASSLLAGGNNEQFF. The CDR3, as DNA: TGCGCCAGCAGCTTACTAGCGGGAGGGAACAATGAGCAGTTCTTC.

This sequence joins TRBV7-9 and TRBJ2-6; D uncertain. V was shortened by 5 bases and J by 0 bases, with 20 bases between the two germline ends. This CDR3 is 19 amino acids long. The V gene's germline CDR1 is SEHNR and CDR2 FQNEAQ (reference sequence). The CDR3 sequence is CASSHNLPPGISGANVLTF. As DNA, the CDR3 is TGTGCCAGCAGCCACAACTTACCCCCCGGCATCTCTGGGGCCAACGTCCTGACTTTC.

This chain connects TRBV30 to TRBJ1-5; 7 bases fit TRBD1. The trim removed 3 bases at V and 4 bases at J, leaving 3 bases unmatched. The CDR3 spans 13 residues. Germline lookup yields CDR1 GTSNPN and CDR2 SVGIG (reference sequence). CDR3 sequence reads: CAWSLTGNQPQHF. CDR3 DNA: TGTGCCTGGAGCCTGACAGGGAATCAGCCCCAGCATTTT.

This chain uses TRBV2 with TRBJ1-1; D remains ambiguous. Trimming took 9 bases from V and 6 from J, leaving 11 bases between them. The CDR3 is made up of 11 amino acids. The germline V gene has CDR1 SNHLY and CDR2 FYNNEI. The CDR3 DNA reads TGTGCCAGTCTATATGACGCTGAAGCTTTCTTT. Amino acid sequence: CASLYDAEAFF.

The genes are TRBV9 and TRBJ2-7; unclear D gene. CDR3 length: 13 residues. CDR1 and CDR2 (germline): SGDLS, YYNGEE. Trimming took off 0 bases at V and 2 bases at J, with 6 bases between the two ends. CDR3: CASSVAPTYEQYF. Here the CDR3 DNA reads TGTGCCAGCAGCGTAGCTCCGACCTACGAGCAGTACTTC. Together with reference TRBV9 and TRBJ2-7, the CDR3 gives the full variable domain: DSGVTQTPKHLITATGQRVTLRCSPRSGDLSVYWYQQSLDQGLQFLIQYYNGEERAKGNILERFSAQQFPDLHSELNLSSLELGDSALYFCASSVAPTYEQYFGPGTRLTVT.

The rearrangement joins TRBV5-1 to TRBJ2-7, with a possible D match to TRBD2 (6 bases). V dropped 4 bases and J dropped 0 bases, with 17 bases sitting between them. CDR3 size: 16 residues. The germline V gene encodes CDR1 SGHRS and CDR2 YFSETQ. CDR3 sequence reads: CASSQFSGINSYEQYF. The CDR3 DNA is TGCGCCAGCAGCCAATTTAGCGGAATCAACTCCTACGAGCAGTACTTC.

This clone was observed a handful of times. This sequence joins TRBV11-3 and TRBJ2-2; no clear D. Germline V gene sequence: CDR1 SGHNT, CDR2 YENEEA. The CDR3 is 13 amino acids. With 2 bases removed from V and 4 bases from J, the gap between germline ends came to 5 bases. The CDR3 protein is CASSLYPTGELFF. The DNA of the CDR3 is TGTGCCAGCAGCTTATACCCCACCGGGGAGCTGTTTTTT.

The genes are TRBV30 and TRBJ1-2; D perhaps matches TRBD1 (5 bases). Germline-derived CDR1 and CDR2 are GTSNPN and SVGIG (reference sequence). The V gene lost 5 bases and the J gene lost 1 base, with 11 bases spanning the gap. The CDR3 is made up of 13 amino acids. DNA for the CDR3: TGTGCCTGGCCCAGGGACGGTAACTATGGCTACACCTTC. Protein sequence: CAWPRDGNYGYTF.

The chain combines TRBV11-1 with TRBJ2-1, with TRBD1 identical over 7 bases. The germline CDR1 and CDR2 sequences are SGHAT and FQDESV (reference sequence). The CDR3 sequence is 17 residues long. V shed 4 bases and J 0 bases; nucleotides not matched to a gene: 9. CDR3 protein: CASSSYTGQSSYNEQFF. In DNA, the CDR3 is TGTGCCAGCAGCTCTTATACGGGACAGAGCTCCTACAATGAGCAGTTCTTC.

This chain uses TRBV30 with TRBJ2-7; TRBD2 might be the D (5 bases). The CDR3 has 11 residues. Germline values: CDR1 GTSNPN, CDR2 SVGIG (reference sequence). CDR3 amino acids: CAAQRVYEQYF. The CDR3 DNA is TGTGCAGCCCAGAGGGTCTACGAGCAGTACTTC.

This clone has more than one count but fewer than ten. This chain links TRBV7-2 with TRBJ2-2, with D perhaps being TRBD1 or TRBD2 (5 bases each). The CDR3 length is 13 residues. Per the germline V gene, CDR1 is SGHTA and CDR2 is FQGNSA. V lost 5 bases and J lost 7, with 11 bases in between. The CDR3, as DNA: TGTGCCAGCAGCGGACGGGACGGCGGGGAGCTGTTTTTT. Translated: CASSGRDGGELFF.

Details on this clone: The DNA is left out, because the CDR3 cannot be placed on it with certainty; the CDR3 is given as TCRdb lists it. This chain connects TRBV6-1 to TRBJ2-7; the table's D call TRBD1 went unverified against the DNA. CDR1 and CDR2 (germline): MNHNS, SASEGT. The CDR3 spans 16 amino acids, including both terminal residues. The CDR3 here is CASSEAWGQGTFGLYV.

J is TRBJ1-3 and V is TRBV7-3; D not resolved. The germline CDR1 and CDR2 sequences are SGHTA and FQGTGA. This CDR3 spans 13 amino acids. V lost 5 bases and J lost 2, with 7 bases in between. In DNA form, the CDR3 reads TGTGCCAGCAGCCTGTACGCTGGAAACACCATATATTTT. Translation gives CASSLYAGNTIYF.

By proportion, this clone is medium-sized. This chain joins TRBV5-4 and TRBJ2-5; D is unresolved. CDR1 SGHNT and CDR2 YYREEE come from the germline V gene (reference sequence). Trimming cost V 2 bases and J 1 base, with 9 bases left between them. The CDR3 is made up of 14 amino acids. The CDR3 sequence: CASSLLGTQETQYF. The CDR3 DNA reads TGTGCCAGCAGCTTACTGGGCACCCAAGAGACCCAGTACTTC.

V gene TRBV5-1 combines with J gene TRBJ2-3; D gene uncertain. Germline CDR1 SGHRS, CDR2 YFSETQ. The CDR3 is 13 amino acids. Trimming shortened V by 0 bases and J by 2 bases, and 4 bases separated the two germline ends. CDR3 DNA: TGCGCCAGCAGCTTGGAATCCACAGATACGCAGTATTTT. Protein sequence: CASSLESTDTQYF.

This clone came up a few times. The chain is built from TRBV4-3 and TRBJ2-2; D gene ambiguous. Trimming cost V 0 bases and J 4 bases, with 6 bases left between them. Germline V gene data show CDR1 as LGHNA and CDR2 as YSLEER. There are 14 residues in the CDR3. CDR3: CASSQERVTGELFF. As DNA, the CDR3 is TGCGCCAGCAGCCAAGAACGCGTCACCGGGGAGCTGTTTTTT.

This clone was seen only once. V usage is TRBV28 and J usage is TRBJ2-5, with TRBD1 matching over 8 bases. The V segment lost 5 bases and the J segment 5 bases; nucleotides outside the gene matches: 7. The CDR3 consists of 14 residues. The V gene's germline CDR1 is MDHEN and CDR2 SYDVKM. CDR3 bases: TGTGCCAGCAGTCACGGCACAGGGGGGGAGACCCAGTACTTC. Protein sequence: CASSHGTGGETQYF.

Within the sample, this clone is medium-sized. V and J are TRBV28 and TRBJ2-7; D is possibly TRBD1 or TRBD2 (6 bases each). This CDR3 spans 15 amino acids. Germline values: CDR1 MDHEN, CDR2 SYDVKM. Trimming left V 5 bases short and J 5 bases short, with 19 bases between. Written as DNA, the CDR3 is TGTGCCAGCAGTGGAGGGGGGTTGGGGTTTCACGAGCAGTACTTC. Translation: CASSGGGLGFHEQYF. The full variable domain, in which reference TRBV28 and TRBJ2-7 provide the parts outside the CDR3, is DVKVTQSSRYLVKRTGEKVFLECVQDMDHENMFWYRQDPGLGLRLIYFSYDVKMKEKGDIPEGYSVSREKKERFSLILESASTNQTSMYLCASSGGGLGFHEQYFGPGTRLTVT.

This clone has more than one count but fewer than ten. For the CDR3, the DNA is TGTGCCAGCAGCTCCCGTGGGGCGATTGAGGAAAAACTGTTTTTT. This codes for CASSSRGAIEEKLFF. J is TRBJ1-4 and V is TRBV5-5; weak D call: TRBD1 (5 bases). The germline V gene has CDR1 SGHKS and CDR2 YYEKEE (reference sequence). The CDR3 extends over 15 amino acids. V was clipped by 3 bases and J by 8 bases, with 17 bases between them.

This clone is a singleton in its sample. The chain joins TRBV7-2 to TRBJ2-3, with D possibly TRBD1 on 5 matching bases. Trimming stripped 0 bases from V and 6 bases from J, with 13 bases between. This CDR3 contains 15 residues. Germline CDR1 is SGHTA and CDR2 is FQGNSA. The CDR3 reads CASSLAPGSTDTQYF. The CDR3 bases are TGTGCCAGCAGCTTAGCCCCAGGGTCCACGGATACGCAGTATTTT.

This chain joins TRBV7-2 and TRBJ2-7, with TRBD1 identical over 8 bases. Germline V gene lookup returns CDR1 SGHTA and CDR2 FQGNSA. V lost 8 bases and J lost 5; bases outside the gene matches: 8. The CDR3 has 13 amino acids. The DNA for the CDR3 is TGTGCCAGCGGGTTCGGACAGGGTGACGAGCAGTACTTC. It encodes CASGFGQGDEQYF.

This chain joins TRBV28 and TRBJ1-2, with D hard to call. The CDR3 runs to 12 residues. The germline V gene has CDR1 MDHEN and CDR2 SYDVKM. Trimming removed 2 bases from V and 3 bases from J, with 4 bases in between. CDR3 region: CASSLADYGYTF. CDR3 DNA: TGTGCCAGCAGTTTAGCAGACTATGGCTACACCTTC.

This chain links TRBV5-1 with TRBJ2-3; D not resolved. The germline V and J ends were trimmed by 1 base and 3 bases, with 9 bases remaining between them. Germline CDR1 SGHRS, CDR2 YFSETQ. CDR3 length equals 14 residues. The CDR3 protein is CASSLLNPTDTQYF. CDR3 nucleotide sequence: TGCGCCAGCAGCTTGTTAAATCCTACAGATACGCAGTATTTT.

The rearrangement links TRBV5-4 to TRBJ2-2; D might be TRBD1 (5 bases). Trimming cost V 4 bases and J 0 bases, with 13 bases left between them. Germline lookup yields CDR1 SGHNT and CDR2 YYREEE (reference sequence). This CDR3 spans 16 amino acids. CDR3 DNA: TGTGCCAGCAGCCCCCTAGGCAGGGCGAACACCGGGGAGCTGTTTTTT. Its translation is CASSPLGRANTGELFF.

V gene TRBV19 combines with J gene TRBJ1-5, with 7 bases that match TRBD1. Trimming cost V 3 bases and J 5 bases; bases outside gene matches: 4. The CDR3 sequence is 14 residues long. CDR1 and CDR2 from the germline V gene are LNHDA and SQIVND (reference sequence). The CDR3 nucleotides are TGTGCCAGTAGTATGCGCAGGGGGGATCAGCCCCAGCATTTT. It specifies CASSMRRGDQPQHF.

This clone came up once. The chain couples TRBV7-2 to TRBJ1-4, with 11 positions matching TRBD1. The germline CDR1 and CDR2 sequences are SGHTA and FQGNSA. V trimming: 3 bases; J trimming: 6 bases; junction bases outside the gene matches: 6. The CDR3 length is 16 residues. The CDR3: CASSFWGDRGDEKLFF. CDR3 nucleotides: TGTGCCAGCAGCTTTTGGGGGGACAGGGGGGATGAAAAACTGTTTTTT.

The chain is built from TRBV6-8 and TRBJ2-1, with D possibly called TRBD1 or TRBD2 (6 bases each). Germline values: CDR1 MNHGY, CDR2 SAAAGT. Trimming left V 4 bases short and J 0 bases short, with 13 bases between. This CDR3 region has 16 residues. Here the CDR3 DNA reads TGTGCCAGCAGTTGCGGGACACTGAGCTCCTACAATGAGCAGTTCTTC. It is translated as CASSCGTLSSYNEQFF.